These 24 T cell receptor beta chains share one sample of origin, sequenced in a study of blood T cell repertoires in COVID-19. Assay: immunoSEQ multiplex PCR; the TCRdb copy retains only in-frame clones and omits some. The sample comprises around 7,000 clones, around 89% of which are singletons, and nearly 8.5% rests with the top ten. The sequencing sample was made of peripheral blood. The origin of the receptors is a human donor in a cohort sampled during active COVID-19. The donor label of this sample is uncertain.

The chain recombines TRBV5-5 with TRBJ2-1; D possibly corresponds to TRBD2 (8 bases). V was clipped by 4 bases and J by 2 bases, with 22 bases between them. The length of the CDR3 is 18 residues. Germline values: CDR1 SGHKS, CDR2 YYEKEE (reference sequence). As DNA, the CDR3 is TGTGCCAGCAGCAGAAGCCCCGGGAGGGGGCGCCCCTACAATGAGCAGTTCTTC. This gives the protein CASSRSPGRGRPYNEQFF.

V gene TRBV28 combines with J gene TRBJ2-4, with 8 nucleotides matching TRBD1. J gave up 6 bases and V 9 bases, and 10 bases lay outside the gene matches. Per germline, CDR1 MDHEN and CDR2 SYDVKM. This CDR3 has 14 amino acids. In DNA, the CDR3 is TGTGCCAGTAGTCGACAGGGGAACCGAAACATTCAGTACTTC. Residues: CASSRQGNRNIQYF.

This clone was observed a single time. V usage is TRBV21-1 and J usage is TRBJ1-6. TRBV21-1 is classified as a pseudogene. The CDR3 totals 16 residues. CDR3 nucleotides: TGTGCCAGCAGCAAAGGGGAGGGGCTCGGTCATTCACCCCTCCACTTT. It codes for CASSKGEGLGHSPLHF.

In its sample, this clone was seen a few times. The rearrangement uses TRBV5-6 and TRBJ1-5, with D possibly matching TRBD1 (5 bases). With 3 bases removed from V and 9 bases from J, the gap between germline ends came to 10 bases. The CDR3 loop spans 12 amino acids. Germline lookup yields CDR1 SGHDT and CDR2 YYEEEE. The CDR3, as DNA: TGTGCCAGCAGCTGGGGGGTGCGGCCCCAGCATTTT. Encoded protein: CASSWGVRPQHF.

This clone was detected once. The V call is TRBV7-9, the J call TRBJ1-6; 7 bases line up with TRBD1. The CDR3 extends over 15 amino acids. V was pared by 6 bases and J by 6 bases, with 8 bases of the junction left unmatched. Germline assignment: CDR1 SEHNR and CDR2 FQNEAQ (reference sequence). As DNA, the CDR3 is TGTGCCAGCAGATCCGGACAGGTCGCTAATTCACCCCTCCACTTT. Its translation is CASRSGQVANSPLHF.

This rearrangement joins TRBV9 to TRBJ2-3; a possible D gene is TRBD1 (7 bases). CDR3 length: 14 amino acids. V lost 3 bases to trimming and J lost 1 base, with 9 bases between them. Germline V lookup: CDR1 SGDLS, CDR2 YYNGEE. The CDR3 spells CASSGGTGTDTQYF. The CDR3 DNA sequence: TGTGCCAGCAGCGGCGGGACAGGCACAGATACGCAGTATTTT.

This clone was seen only once. This chain joins TRBV5-1 and TRBJ2-5; 7 positions agree with TRBD1. This CDR3 is built from 13 residues. The V gene's germline CDR1 is SGHRS and CDR2 YFSETQ. The V segment lost 4 bases and the J segment 4 bases; nucleotides outside the gene matches: 4. The CDR3 is CASSDYRGETQYF. The CDR3 DNA reads TGCGCCAGCAGCGATTACAGGGGAGAGACCCAGTACTTC.

The chain carries TRBV6-6 and TRBJ1-5; D not resolved. The germline CDR1 and CDR2 sequences are MNHNY and SVGAGI (reference sequence). Trimming pared 6 bases from V and 3 bases from J, leaving 18 bases between. CDR3 size: 16 residues. The CDR3: CASSRLAARSNQPQHF. The CDR3 bases are TGTGCCAGCAGCCGCCTTGCCGCTCGGTCCAATCAGCCCCAGCATTTT.

The chain is built from TRBV5-1 and TRBJ2-7; 8 bases line up with TRBD1. The J segment lost 3 bases and the V segment lost 3 bases, leaving 8 bases of the junction unmatched. This CDR3 contains 15 residues. Per germline, CDR1 SGHRS and CDR2 YFSETQ. The CDR3 DNA is TGCGCCAGCAGCTCAGGACAGGGCTGGGACTACGAGCAGTACTTC. This sequence encodes CASSSGQGWDYEQYF. Complete variable domain (other parts from reference TRBV5-1 and TRBJ2-7): KAGVTQTPRYLIKTRGQQVTLSCSPISGHRSVSWYQQTPGQGLQFLFEYFSETQRNKGNFPGRFSGRQFSNSRSEMNVSTLELGDSALYLCASSSGQGWDYEQYFGPGTRLTVT.

This clone qualifies as medium-sized (0.01 to 0.1%). V and J are TRBV13 and TRBJ2-7; 7 bases agree with TRBD1. After removal of 7 bases from V and 1 base from J, the junction contained 7 bases not matched to a gene. This CDR3 region has 14 residues. The germline CDR1 and CDR2 sequences are PRHDT and FYEKMQ (reference sequence). The CDR3 spells CASNSGGQSYEQYF. The CDR3 DNA reads TGTGCCAGCAACTCAGGGGGACAGTCCTACGAGCAGTACTTC.

J is TRBJ2-2 and V is TRBV5-1; D is perhaps TRBD2 (6 bases). Germline values: CDR1 SGHRS, CDR2 YFSETQ. With 0 bases removed from V and 7 bases from J, the gap between germline ends came to 10 bases. The CDR3 is made up of 14 amino acids. The CDR3 spells CASSLAQTSGELFF. In DNA form, the CDR3 reads TGCGCCAGCAGCTTGGCCCAGACTAGCGGGGAGCTGTTTTTT. Full variable domain (remainder filled in from reference TRBV5-1 and TRBJ2-2): KAGVTQTPRYLIKTRGQQVTLSCSPISGHRSVSWYQQTPGQGLQFLFEYFSETQRNKGNFPGRFSGRQFSNSRSEMNVSTLELGDSALYLCASSLAQTSGELFFGEGSRLTVL.

This sequence joins TRBV6-5 and TRBJ2-7; 8 bases fit TRBD2. Germline CDR1 MNHEY, CDR2 SVGAGI. Germline trimming cut 6 bases from V and 3 bases from J; bases unmatched to any gene: 10. The CDR3 runs to 15 residues. The CDR3 loop is CASSPPGGGVYEQYF. For the CDR3, the DNA is TGTGCCAGCAGCCCCCCGGGGGGGGGAGTCTACGAGCAGTACTTC.

This clone has just one count. This chain connects TRBV6-4 to TRBJ2-1, with 9 bases fitting TRBD1. J lost 9 bases, V lost 0 bases, and 9 bases had no gene match. In germline, CDR1 is MRHNA, CDR2 SNTAGT. CDR3 length equals 16 residues. CDR3 sequence: CASSDSGTGSSGEQFF. CDR3 DNA sequence: TGTGCCAGCAGTGACTCCGGGACAGGGTCGTCGGGTGAGCAGTTCTTC.

The CDR3 nucleotides read TGTGCCAGCAGCTTAGGAGCGCCAAAGCAAGAGACCCAGTACTTC. This codes for CASSLGAPKQETQYF. V gene TRBV7-7 combines with J gene TRBJ2-5; D not resolved. With 1 base removed from V and 2 bases from J, the gap between germline ends came to 11 bases. Germline CDR1 SSHAT, CDR2 FNYEAQ (reference sequence). This CDR3 is 15 amino acids long.

The chain joins TRBV19 to TRBJ1-2; D call uncertain. Germline CDR1 LNHDA, CDR2 SQIVND (reference sequence). The CDR3 sequence is 13 residues long. Trimming removed 6 bases from V and 3 bases from J, with 11 bases in between. The CDR3 region has the DNA TGTGCCAGTAGCACTGGGCGATACTATGGCTACACCTTC. It codes for CASSTGRYYGYTF.

The rearrangement joins TRBV19 to TRBJ2-7; D perhaps matches TRBD1 (6 bases). There are 14 residues in the CDR3. Trimming removed 4 bases from V and 1 base from J, with 11 bases in between. CDR1 LNHDA and CDR2 SQIVND come from the germline V gene (reference sequence). CDR3 DNA sequence: TGTGCCAGTAGTACATCCGGGACATCCTACGAGCAGTACTTC. Translated, it gives CASSTSGTSYEQYF.

The chain joins TRBV10-3 to TRBJ1-5, with 8 bases identical to TRBD1. V lost 6 bases and J lost 4; bases outside the gene matches: 2. CDR3 size: 13 residues. Germline values: CDR1 ENHRY, CDR2 SYGVKD. CDR3: CAISRTGNQPQHF. As DNA, the CDR3 is TGTGCCATCAGCAGGACAGGGAATCAGCCCCAGCATTTT.

The V gene is TRBV28, the J gene TRBJ2-4; 8 bases map to TRBD1. J lost 1 base, V lost 2 bases, and 10 bases had no gene match. The germline V gene has CDR1 MDHEN and CDR2 SYDVKM. The CDR3 is 18 residues long. The CDR3 spells CASSLRDRRSGAKNIQYF. The CDR3 region has the DNA TGTGCCAGCAGTTTAAGGGACAGGAGAAGTGGGGCCAAAAACATTCAGTACTTC. The full variable domain, its missing parts supplied by reference TRBV28 and TRBJ2-4, is DVKVTQSSRYLVKRTGEKVFLECVQDMDHENMFWYRQDPGLGLRLIYFSYDVKMKEKGDIPEGYSVSREKKERFSLILESASTNQTSMYLCASSLRDRRSGAKNIQYFGAGTRLSVL.

V usage is TRBV6-5 and J usage is TRBJ2-7, with D perhaps TRBD1 (6 bases). The CDR3 totals 16 residues. CDR1 is MNHEY and CDR2 is SVGAGI in the germline V gene. Deletions cut 2 bases from V and 0 bases from J, with 14 bases between. CDR3 region: CASSYTGTPSSYEQYF. The CDR3 DNA sequence: TGTGCCAGCAGTTACACCGGGACACCGAGCTCCTACGAGCAGTACTTC.

This rearrangement joins TRBV6-1 to TRBJ2-1; D is uncertain. Trimming pared 6 bases from V and 2 bases from J, leaving 14 bases between. The germline gives CDR1 MNHNS, CDR2 SASEGT. The CDR3 contains 15 residues. The CDR3 loop is CASRTLVDPYNEQFF. The CDR3 DNA sequence: TGTGCCAGCAGAACCCTAGTGGATCCCTACAATGAGCAGTTCTTC.

The chain is built from TRBV10-1 and TRBJ1-6, with TRBD1 matching 7 bases. The J segment lost 9 bases and the V segment lost 6 bases, leaving 11 bases of the junction unmatched. This CDR3 spans 15 amino acids. Germline CDR1 WNHNN, CDR2 SYGVQD (reference sequence). The CDR3 DNA reads TGCGCCAGCAGGGGACAGCGTTCTACGACTTCACCCCTCCACTTT. This sequence encodes CASRGQRSTTSPLHF.

This sequence joins TRBV5-6 and TRBJ2-4, with 10 bases identical to TRBD1. The J segment lost 10 bases and the V segment lost 0 bases, leaving 4 bases of the junction unmatched. The CDR3 covers 14 residues. Germline-derived CDR1 and CDR2 are SGHDT and YYEEEE. CDR3: CASSLGDRGLIQYF. The DNA of the CDR3 is TGTGCCAGCAGCTTGGGGGACAGGGGTCTTATTCAGTACTTC.

The chain recombines TRBV24-1 with TRBJ2-5; the D is unclear. Looked up from germline, CDR1 is KGHDR and CDR2 is SFDVKD. Trimming removed 4 bases at V and 4 bases at J, with 9 bases between. The CDR3 runs to 13 residues. The CDR3 spells CATSDPPLETQYF. Here the CDR3 DNA reads TGTGCCACCAGTGACCCTCCTCTAGAGACCCAGTACTTC.

This chain uses TRBV10-2 with TRBJ2-7; the D gene is possibly TRBD1 (6 bases). Germline V gene sequence: CDR1 WSHSY, CDR2 SAAADI. V was shortened by 4 bases and J by 2 bases, with 12 bases between the two germline ends. The CDR3 consists of 14 residues. CDR3 residues: CASSATGPTYEQYF. The CDR3 DNA reads as TGCGCCAGCAGTGCTACAGGGCCCACCTACGAGCAGTACTTC.